This TCR beta chain was recorded in a study of CD8+CD57+ T cells in acquired aplastic anemia. Study background: The DNA of sorted CD4+ and CD8+ cells averaged approximately 2.9 ug.

The length of the CDR3 is 14 residues. The V and J ends lost 5 bases and 2 bases respectively, with 12 bases between them. The germline gives CDR1 LGHDT, CDR2 YNNKEL (reference sequence). Patients sequenced had flow cytometry evidence of CD8+CD57+ cell expansion. Among the patients, none had received any therapy at the time of blood sampling. Concerning this clonotype: Just one base apart from a much larger clone, this may be a read error.

CDR3 and TCR beta VDJ profiling relied on genomic DNA as the template. TCRdb redid the calling of the reads with MiXCR, one entry per CDR3 protein. The data hold about 160,000 distinct CDR3 sequences, with about 45% observed a single time. This sequence was found in a human donor with aplastic anemia. The chain carries TRBV3-1 and TRBJ2-5, with D uncertain. The sequenced sample was sorted CD4+, CD8+, or CD8+CD57+ T cells (not recorded which) from PBMCs. CDR3 in DNA: TGTGCCAGCAGCTTCTCCGGGCCTCAAGAGACCCAGTACTTC. The encoded protein is CASSFSGPQETQYF.